Shown below are 10 T cell receptor beta chains from a single sample sequenced in a study of stem cell transplantation in POMP-related autoinflammatory disease. The data were produced by immunoSEQ multiplex PCR, yet TCRdb's version contains in-frame clones alone and is incomplete. Of 68,000 or so clones listed, roughly 91% are singletons. The material sequenced was CD4+ T cells from PBMCs, taken after stem cell transplantation. Every receptor here comes from a human patient with POMP-related autoinflammation and immune dysregulation (PRAID). Some T cells may possibly be graft donor cells.

V and J are TRBV6-1 and TRBJ2-1; possibly TRBD2 for D (5 bases). V lost 3 bases and J lost 7, with 19 bases in between. Germline loops: CDR1 MNHNS, CDR2 SASEGT. The CDR3 spans 16 residues. CDR3 sequence (DNA): TGTGCCAGCAGTGAGGGAGCTAGCAGGAGGAGGAATGAGCAGTTCTTC. This sequence encodes CASSEGASRRRNEQFF.

The chain employs TRBV18 and TRBJ1-2, with 7 bases identical to TRBD1. Germline V gives CDR1 KGHSH, CDR2 LQKENI. Losses at the gene ends were 0 bases for V and 8 bases for J; bases not matched to a gene: 18. CDR3 length: 18 amino acids. CDR3 protein: CASSPPGQTNPLYEGYTF. CDR3 nucleotides: TGTGCCAGCTCACCACCGGGACAGACCAACCCCCTGTATGAGGGCTACACCTTC.

This clone showed up just once. J is TRBJ1-3 and V is TRBV30; TRBD1 agrees at 10 bases. This CDR3 comprises 16 residues. Unmatched junction bases numbered 6, after V lost 4 bases and J lost 0 bases. Germline V CDR1 and CDR2: GTSNPN, SVGIG (reference sequence). The CDR3 region has the DNA TGTGCCTGGAACCGGGACAGGGGATTCTCTGGAAACACCATATATTTT. This codes for CAWNRDRGFSGNTIYF.

The rearrangement links TRBV3-1 (or the pseudogene TRBV3-2) to TRBJ1-1, with D possibly matching TRBD1 (6 bases). The germline gives CDR1 LGHDT, CDR2 YNNKEL (reference sequence). Trimming took 2 bases from V and 0 from J, leaving 10 bases between them. This CDR3 is built from 15 residues. The CDR3 bases are TGTGCCAGCAGCCAACCACAGGGTTTGAACACTGAAGCTTTCTTT. As protein: CASSQPQGLNTEAFF.

This clone was seen only a few times. The chain recombines TRBV2 with TRBJ1-6; the match to TRBD1 covers 8 bases. The CDR3 is 16 residues long. Trimming removed 7 bases from V and 0 bases from J; junction bases left unmatched: 5. Per germline, CDR1 SNHLY and CDR2 FYNNEI. The CDR3 loop reads CASNGQGSSYNSPLHF. The DNA for the CDR3 is TGTGCCAGCAACGGACAGGGAAGCTCCTATAATTCACCCCTCCACTTT.

This chain uses TRBV7-9 with TRBJ2-2; 7 positions agree with TRBD2. The CDR3 sequence is 16 residues long. V lost 5 bases to trimming and J lost 2 bases; unmatched junction nucleotides: 8. Germline loops: CDR1 SEHNR, CDR2 FQNEAQ (reference sequence). The CDR3 DNA is TGTGCCAGCAGCGCCTTCCCGGGGGGTAACACCGGGGAGCTGTTTTTT. Amino acid sequence: CASSAFPGGNTGELFF.

The J gene is TRBJ1-5, the V gene TRBV5-1; D uncertain. The CDR3 has 14 amino acids. The V end lost 1 base, the J end lost 5 bases, and 10 bases lay between the germline ends. CDR1 SGHRS and CDR2 YFSETQ come from the germline V gene. The CDR3 protein is CASSLLGKDQPQHF. The CDR3 DNA is TGCGCCAGCAGCTTGCTCGGCAAAGATCAGCCCCAGCATTTT. The complete variable domain, with remaining parts taken from reference TRBV5-1 and TRBJ1-5, reads KAGVTQTPRYLIKTRGQQVTLSCSPISGHRSVSWYQQTPGQGLQFLFEYFSETQRNKGNFPGRFSGRQFSNSRSEMNVSTLELGDSALYLCASSLLGKDQPQHFGDGTRLSIL.

The rearrangement joins TRBV5-1 to TRBJ1-6, with TRBD1 matching 8 bases. CDR3 size: 18 residues. The junction had 9 bases not matched to a gene; V was cut back by 0 bases and J by 4 bases. CDR1 and CDR2 (germline): SGHRS, YFSETQ. CDR3 coding DNA: TGCGCCAGCAGCTTGGCAGGACAGGGATCAACATATAATTCACCCCTCCACTTT. This encodes CASSLAGQGSTYNSPLHF.

V is TRBV5-1 and J is TRBJ1-1, with D perhaps matching TRBD1 (5 bases). Germline CDR1 and CDR2: SGHRS and YFSETQ. The CDR3 extends over 17 amino acids. Trimming left V 2 bases short and J 5 bases short, with 22 bases between. The CDR3 is CASSFQGTPARGTEAFF. CDR3 nucleotides: TGCGCCAGCAGCTTCCAAGGAACCCCCGCGCGGGGGACTGAAGCTTTCTTT.

V and J are TRBV7-9 and TRBJ1-3; no reliable D call. V lost 1 base, J lost 3 bases, and 7 bases lay in between. The length of the CDR3 is 14 residues. The V gene's germline CDR1 is SEHNR and CDR2 FQNEAQ (reference sequence). CDR3 sequence (DNA): TGTGCCAGCAGCTTAGGTGGTTTTGGAAACACCATATATTTT. Translated: CASSLGGFGNTIYF.